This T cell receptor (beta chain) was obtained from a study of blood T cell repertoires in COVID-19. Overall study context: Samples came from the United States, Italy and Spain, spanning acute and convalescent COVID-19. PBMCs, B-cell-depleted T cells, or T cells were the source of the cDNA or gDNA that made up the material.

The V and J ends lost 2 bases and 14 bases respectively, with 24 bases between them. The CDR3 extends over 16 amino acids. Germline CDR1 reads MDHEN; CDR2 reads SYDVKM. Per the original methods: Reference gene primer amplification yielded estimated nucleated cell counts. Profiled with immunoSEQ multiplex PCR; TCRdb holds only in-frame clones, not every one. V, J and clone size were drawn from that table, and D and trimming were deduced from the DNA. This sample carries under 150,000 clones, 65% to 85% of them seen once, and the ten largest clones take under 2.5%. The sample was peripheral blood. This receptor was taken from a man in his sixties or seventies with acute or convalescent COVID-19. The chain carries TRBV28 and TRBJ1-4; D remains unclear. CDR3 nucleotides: TGTGCCAGCAGTTTACCCCGCGGGCCCAGCAGTAGTTCGCTGTTTTTT. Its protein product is CASSLPRGPSSSSLFF.